In this sample, the clone carrying this T cell receptor (beta chain) turned up a few times. Its antigen is undetermined. TCRdb called the reads again in MiXCR, with one record for every CDR3 protein. The sample contains approximately 500,000 distinct CDR3 sequences, approximately 16% of which appear only once. The entry originates in a study of T cell repertoires in cytomegalovirus infection. Study information: Both a matching HLA type and CMV infection were indicated by public TCR beta signatures. Study-level results: CMV-specific TCR beta clonotypes restricted by HLA-C dominated the ex vivo response. Carriage of CMV together with the relevant HLA was identifiable through cumulative public TCR beta family frequency.

Germline V gene sequence: CDR1 SGHAT, CDR2 FQNNGV. Deletions cut 5 bases from V and 1 base from J, with 9 bases between. The CDR3 is 13 amino acids. This TCR was sampled from a human donor in good health (CMV status not recorded). Some clones in this sample may be carry-over from other donors' samples. The sequencing sample was made of CD8+ T cells from PBMCs. The chain recombines TRBV11-2 with TRBJ2-7; no clear D. The chain's CDR3 is CASSPAVSYEQYF. CDR3 DNA: TGTGCCAGCAGCCCCGCGGTATCCTACGAGCAGTACTTC. Full variable domain (missing parts from reference TRBV11-2 and TRBJ2-7): EAGVAQSPRYKIIEKRQSVAFWCNPISGHATLYWYQQILGQGPKLLIQFQNNGVVDDSQLPKDRFSAERLKGVDSTLKIQPAKLEDSAVYLCASSPAVSYEQYFGPGTRLTVT.